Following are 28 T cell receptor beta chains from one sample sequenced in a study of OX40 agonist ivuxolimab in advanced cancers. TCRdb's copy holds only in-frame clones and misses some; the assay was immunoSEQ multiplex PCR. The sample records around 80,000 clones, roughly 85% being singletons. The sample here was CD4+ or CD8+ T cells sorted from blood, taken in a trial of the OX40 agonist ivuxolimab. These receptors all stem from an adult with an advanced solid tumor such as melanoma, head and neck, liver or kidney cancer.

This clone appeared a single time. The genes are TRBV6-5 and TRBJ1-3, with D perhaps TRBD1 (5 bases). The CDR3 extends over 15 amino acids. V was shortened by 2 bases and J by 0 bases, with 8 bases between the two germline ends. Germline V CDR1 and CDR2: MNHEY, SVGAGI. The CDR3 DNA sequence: TGTGCCAGCAGTTACAGGGGACCCTCTGGAAACACCATATATTTT. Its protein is CASSYRGPSGNTIYF.

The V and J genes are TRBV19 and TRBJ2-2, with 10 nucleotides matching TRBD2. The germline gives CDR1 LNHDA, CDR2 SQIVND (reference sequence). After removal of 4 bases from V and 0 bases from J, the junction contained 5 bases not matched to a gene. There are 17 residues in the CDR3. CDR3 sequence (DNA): TGTGCCAGTAGTAAAGCTAGCGGGGGCACGAACACCGGGGAGCTGTTTTTT. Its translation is CASSKASGGTNTGELFF.

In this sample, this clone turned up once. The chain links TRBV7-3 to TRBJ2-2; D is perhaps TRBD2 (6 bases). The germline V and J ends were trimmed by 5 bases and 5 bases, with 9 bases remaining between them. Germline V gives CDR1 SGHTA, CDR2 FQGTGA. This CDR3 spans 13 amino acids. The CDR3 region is CASSARETGELFF. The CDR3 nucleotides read TGTGCCAGCAGCGCCCGGGAGACCGGGGAGCTGTTTTTT.

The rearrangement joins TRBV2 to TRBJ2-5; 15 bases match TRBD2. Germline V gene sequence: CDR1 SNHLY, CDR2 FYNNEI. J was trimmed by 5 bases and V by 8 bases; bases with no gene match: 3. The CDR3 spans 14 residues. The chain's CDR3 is CASGTSGGRETQYF. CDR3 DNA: TGTGCCAGCGGGACTAGCGGGGGGAGGGAGACCCAGTACTTC.

The CDR3 sequence: CASSRPGGGTEAFF. The DNA of the CDR3 is TGTGCCAGCAGTCGACCCGGCGGGGGCACTGAAGCTTTCTTT. The V and J genes are TRBV6-5 and TRBJ1-1; maybe TRBD1 (5 bases). Trimming stripped 5 bases from V and 4 bases from J, with 14 bases between. Germline loops: CDR1 MNHEY, CDR2 SVGAGI. The CDR3 extends over 14 amino acids.

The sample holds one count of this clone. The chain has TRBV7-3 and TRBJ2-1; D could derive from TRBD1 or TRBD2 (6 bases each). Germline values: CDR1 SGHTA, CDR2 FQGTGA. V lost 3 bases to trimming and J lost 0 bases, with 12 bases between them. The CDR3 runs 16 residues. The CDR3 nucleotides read TGTGCCAGCAGCTTCACGGGGGCCGGCTCCTACAATGAGCAGTTCTTC. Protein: CASSFTGAGSYNEQFF.

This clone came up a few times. The DNA of the CDR3 is TGTGCCAGCAGCCGTCGGAGGGACACCGGGGAGCTGTTTTTT. Protein sequence: CASSRRRDTGELFF. This rearrangement joins TRBV9 to TRBJ2-2; TRBD2 might be the D (6 bases). The V gene lost 4 bases and the J gene lost 3 bases, with 10 bases spanning the gap. This CDR3 region has 14 residues. Germline loops: CDR1 SGDLS, CDR2 YYNGEE.

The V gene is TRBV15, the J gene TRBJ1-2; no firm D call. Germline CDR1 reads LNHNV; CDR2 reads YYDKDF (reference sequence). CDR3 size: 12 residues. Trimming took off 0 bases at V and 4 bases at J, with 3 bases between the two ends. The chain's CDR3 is CATSRDTYGYTF. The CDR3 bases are TGTGCCACCAGCAGAGACACCTATGGCTACACCTTC.

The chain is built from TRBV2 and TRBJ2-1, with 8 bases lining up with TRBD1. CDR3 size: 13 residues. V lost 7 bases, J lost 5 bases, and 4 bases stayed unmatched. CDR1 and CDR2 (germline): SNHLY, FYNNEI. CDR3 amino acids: CASNWDRNNEQFF. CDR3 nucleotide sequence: TGTGCCAGCAATTGGGACAGGAACAATGAGCAGTTCTTC.

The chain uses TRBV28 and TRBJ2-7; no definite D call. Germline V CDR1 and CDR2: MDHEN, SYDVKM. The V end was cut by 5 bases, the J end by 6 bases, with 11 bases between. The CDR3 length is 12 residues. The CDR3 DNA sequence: TGTGCCAGCAGTCCCCGACGGATCGAGCAGTACTTC. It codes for CASSPRRIEQYF.

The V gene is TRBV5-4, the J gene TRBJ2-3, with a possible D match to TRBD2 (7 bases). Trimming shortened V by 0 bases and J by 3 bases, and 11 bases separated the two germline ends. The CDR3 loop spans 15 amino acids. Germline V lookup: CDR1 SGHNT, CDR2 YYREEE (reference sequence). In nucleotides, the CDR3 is TGTGCCAGCAGCTTGGGAGGGGGAGGGACAGATACGCAGTATTTT. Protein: CASSLGGGGTDTQYF.

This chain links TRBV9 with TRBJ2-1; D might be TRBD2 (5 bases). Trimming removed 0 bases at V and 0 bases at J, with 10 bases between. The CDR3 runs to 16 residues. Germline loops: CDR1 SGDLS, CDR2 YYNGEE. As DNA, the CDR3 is TGTGCCAGCAGCGTAGGGGCTACTAGCTCCTACAATGAGCAGTTCTTC. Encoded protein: CASSVGATSSYNEQFF.

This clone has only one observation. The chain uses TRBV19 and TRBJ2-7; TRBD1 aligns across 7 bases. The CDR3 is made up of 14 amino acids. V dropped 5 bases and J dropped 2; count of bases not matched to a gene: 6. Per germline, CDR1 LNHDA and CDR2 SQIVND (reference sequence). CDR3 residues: CASSAQRGPYEQYF. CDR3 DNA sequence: TGTGCCAGTAGTGCCCAAAGGGGGCCCTACGAGCAGTACTTC.

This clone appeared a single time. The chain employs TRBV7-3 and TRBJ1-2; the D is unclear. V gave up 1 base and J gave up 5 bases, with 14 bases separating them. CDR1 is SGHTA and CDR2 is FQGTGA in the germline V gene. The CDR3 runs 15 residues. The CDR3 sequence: CASSLMAESQYGYTF. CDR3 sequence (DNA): TGTGCCAGCAGCTTAATGGCAGAGAGTCAATATGGCTACACCTTC.

The CDR3 sequence is CASSLMVGYQETQYF. The CDR3 bases are TGTGCCAGCAGCTTAATGGTAGGGTACCAAGAGACCCAGTACTTC. The V and J genes are TRBV7-2 and TRBJ2-5; D gene uncertain. Germline V gene data show CDR1 as SGHTA and CDR2 as FQGNSA. Trimming removed 2 bases from V and 0 bases from J, with 10 bases in between. There are 15 residues in the CDR3.

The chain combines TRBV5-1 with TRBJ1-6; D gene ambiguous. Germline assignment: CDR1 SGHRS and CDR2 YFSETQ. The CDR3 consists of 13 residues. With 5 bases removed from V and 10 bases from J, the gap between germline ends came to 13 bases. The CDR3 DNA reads TGCGCCAGCAGGAGGGTGGATAGCTCACCCCTCCACTTT. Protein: CASRRVDSSPLHF.

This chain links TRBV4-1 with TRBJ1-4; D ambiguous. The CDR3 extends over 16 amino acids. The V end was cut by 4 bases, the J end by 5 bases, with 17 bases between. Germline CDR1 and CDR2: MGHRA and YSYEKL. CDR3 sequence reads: CASSLLSRRENEKLFF. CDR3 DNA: TGCGCCAGCAGCCTCTTATCCAGGCGGGAGAATGAAAAACTGTTTTTT.

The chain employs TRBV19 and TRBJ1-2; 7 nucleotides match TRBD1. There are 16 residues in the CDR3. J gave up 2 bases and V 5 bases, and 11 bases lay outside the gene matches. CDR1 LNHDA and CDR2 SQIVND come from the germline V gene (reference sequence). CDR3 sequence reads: CASSSNRDSLNYGYTF. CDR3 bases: TGTGCCAGTAGTTCTAATAGGGACAGCTTAAACTATGGCTACACCTTC.

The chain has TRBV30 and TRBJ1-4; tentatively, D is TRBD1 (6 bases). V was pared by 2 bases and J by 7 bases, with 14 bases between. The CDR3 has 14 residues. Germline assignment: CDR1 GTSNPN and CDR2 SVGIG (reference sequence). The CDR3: CAWSKSAGVEKLFF. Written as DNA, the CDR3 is TGTGCCTGGAGTAAATCGGCAGGGGTTGAAAAACTGTTTTTT. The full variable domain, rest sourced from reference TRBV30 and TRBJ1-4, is SQTIHQWPATLVQPVGSPLSLECTVEGTSNPNLYWYRQAAGRGLQLLFYSVGIGQISSEVPQNLSASRPQDRQFILSSKKLLLSDSGFYLCAWSKSAGVEKLFFGSGTQLSVL.

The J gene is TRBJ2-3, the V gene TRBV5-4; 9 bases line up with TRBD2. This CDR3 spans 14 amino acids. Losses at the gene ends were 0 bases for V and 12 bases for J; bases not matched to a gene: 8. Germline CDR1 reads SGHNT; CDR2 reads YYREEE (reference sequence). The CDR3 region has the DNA TGTGCCAGCAGCTTGGAAATGAGCGGGGGGCCCCAGTATTTT. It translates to CASSLEMSGGPQYF.

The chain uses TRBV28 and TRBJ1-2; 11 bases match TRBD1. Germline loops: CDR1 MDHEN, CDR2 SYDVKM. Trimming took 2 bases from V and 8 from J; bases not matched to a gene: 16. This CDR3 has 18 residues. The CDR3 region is CASSLSGTGGGTDRGYTF. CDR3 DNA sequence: TGTGCCAGCAGTTTAAGCGGGACAGGGGGGGGGACGGATCGCGGCTACACCTTC.

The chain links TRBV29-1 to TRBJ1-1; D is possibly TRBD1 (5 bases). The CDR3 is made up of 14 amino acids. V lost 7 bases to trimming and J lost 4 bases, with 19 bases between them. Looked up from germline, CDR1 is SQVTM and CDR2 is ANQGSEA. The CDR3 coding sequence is TGCAGCGCCATCCTCGGCAGGGTGGTCACTGAAGCTTTCTTT. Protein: CSAILGRVVTEAFF.

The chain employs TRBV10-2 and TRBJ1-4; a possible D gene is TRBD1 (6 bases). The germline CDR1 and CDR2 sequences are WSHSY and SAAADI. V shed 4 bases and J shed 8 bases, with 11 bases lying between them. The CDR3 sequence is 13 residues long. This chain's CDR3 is CASSGGGGEKLFF. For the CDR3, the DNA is TGCGCCAGCAGTGGAGGGGGAGGCGAAAAACTGTTTTTT.

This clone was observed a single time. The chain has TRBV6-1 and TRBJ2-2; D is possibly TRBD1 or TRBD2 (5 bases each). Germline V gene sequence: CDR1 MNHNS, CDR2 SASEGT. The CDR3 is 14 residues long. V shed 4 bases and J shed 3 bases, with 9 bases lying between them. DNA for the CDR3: TGTGCCAGCAGTGGGGTGGGGGACACCGGGGAGCTGTTTTTT. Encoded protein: CASSGVGDTGELFF.

The CDR3, as DNA: TGCAGCGTTGATCCTAGCTCCTACAATGAGCAGTTCTTC. Protein sequence: CSVDPSSYNEQFF. The genes are TRBV29-1 and TRBJ2-1, with unresolved D. V was shortened by 3 bases and J by 0 bases, with 6 bases between the two germline ends. Germline V gene data show CDR1 as SQVTM and CDR2 as ANQGSEA. The CDR3 loop spans 13 amino acids.

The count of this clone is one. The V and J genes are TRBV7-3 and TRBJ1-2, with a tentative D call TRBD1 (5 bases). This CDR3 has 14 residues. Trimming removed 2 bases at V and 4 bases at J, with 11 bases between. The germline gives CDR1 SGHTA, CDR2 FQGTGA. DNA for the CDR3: TGTGCCAGCAGCTTAGGGGCCGTAACCTATGGCTACACCTTC. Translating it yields CASSLGAVTYGYTF.

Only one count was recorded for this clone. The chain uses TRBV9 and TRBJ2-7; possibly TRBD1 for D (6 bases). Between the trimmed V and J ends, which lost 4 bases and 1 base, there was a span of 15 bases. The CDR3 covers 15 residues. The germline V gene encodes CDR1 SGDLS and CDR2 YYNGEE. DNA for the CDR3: TGTGCCAGCAGCCAGGGGATCAAGGGATCCTACGAGCAGTACTTC. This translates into CASSQGIKGSYEQYF.

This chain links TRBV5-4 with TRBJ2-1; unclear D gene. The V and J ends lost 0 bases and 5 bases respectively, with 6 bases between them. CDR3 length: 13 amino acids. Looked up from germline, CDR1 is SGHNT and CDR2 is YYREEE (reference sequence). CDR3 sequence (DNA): TGTGCCAGCAGCTTGGACTTAGACAATGAGCAGTTCTTC. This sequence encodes CASSLDLDNEQFF.